This T cell receptor beta chain comes out of a study of a mutant IDH1 vaccine in newly diagnosed glioma. Across the whole study: The treated population exhibited a male proportion of roughly 62%, a female proportion of 37.5%, and a mean age of roughly 39 years. Previous care, which was radiotherapy, temozolomide, or both, most often involved both. Overall study results and limits: In around 93% of patients, immune responses induced by the vaccine occurred.

Sequencing was performed with immunoSEQ multiplex PCR; in TCRdb, only in-frame clones are kept and a portion is missing. The table shows 25,000 to 35,000 clones, with roughly 87% occurring only once. The CDR3 has 18 amino acids. After removal of 0 bases from V and 6 bases from J, the junction contained 11 bases not matched to a gene. Germline CDR1 and CDR2: LGHNA and YSLEER. Noted time point: baseline, week 1 (first vaccination visit). The treatment denotes: pre-vaccination baseline after standard-of-care therapy. New WHO grade 3 or 4 astrocytomas that were IDH1-mutant and ATRX-lost had been found in donors. A word on this clone: Its antigen is not known.

The sequencing here drew on PBMCs, taken from a glioma patient treated with radiotherapy, temozolomide or both. The clonotype originates from a man in his thirties or forties with glioma. The V call is TRBV4-3, the J call TRBJ2-2; the match to TRBD1 covers 9 bases. CDR3 bases: TGCGCCAGCAGCCAAGATCTAGGGACAGGGTCCCCTGCCGGGGAGCTGTTTTTT. As protein: CASSQDLGTGSPAGELFF.